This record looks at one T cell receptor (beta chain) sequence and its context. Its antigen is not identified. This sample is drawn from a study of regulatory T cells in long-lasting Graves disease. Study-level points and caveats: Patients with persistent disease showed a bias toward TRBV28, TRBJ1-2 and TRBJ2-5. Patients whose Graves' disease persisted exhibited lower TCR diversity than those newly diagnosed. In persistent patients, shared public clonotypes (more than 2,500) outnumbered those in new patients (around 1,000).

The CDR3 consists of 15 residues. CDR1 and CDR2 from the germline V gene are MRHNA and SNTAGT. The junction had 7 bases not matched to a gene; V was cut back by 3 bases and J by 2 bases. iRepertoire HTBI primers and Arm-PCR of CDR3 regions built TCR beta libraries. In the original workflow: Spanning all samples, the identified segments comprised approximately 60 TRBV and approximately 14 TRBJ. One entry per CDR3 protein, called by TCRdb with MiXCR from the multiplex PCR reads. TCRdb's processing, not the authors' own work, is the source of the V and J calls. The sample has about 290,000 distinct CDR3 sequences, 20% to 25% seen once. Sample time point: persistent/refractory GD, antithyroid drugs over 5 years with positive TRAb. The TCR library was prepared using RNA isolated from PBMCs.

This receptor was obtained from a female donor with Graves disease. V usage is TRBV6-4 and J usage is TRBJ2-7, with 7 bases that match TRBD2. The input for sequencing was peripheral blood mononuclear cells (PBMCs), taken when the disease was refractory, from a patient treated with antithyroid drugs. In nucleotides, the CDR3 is TGTGCCAGCAGTGAGAGCGGGGATGGACCCTACGAGCAGTACTTC. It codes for CASSESGDGPYEQYF.